Listed here is a single T cell receptor (beta chain). The entry originates in a study of shared clonotypes between healthy human individuals. Germline V gives CDR1 MGHDK, CDR2 SYGVNS. This CDR3 is 15 amino acids long. J was trimmed by 3 bases and V by 6 bases; bases with no gene match: 10. The repertoire was sequenced with immunoSEQ multiplex PCR; TCRdb's copy has only in-frame clones and lacks some. The table records about 470,000 clones, roughly 77% of them present only once. The origin of this receptor is a woman between 35 and 50 years old in good health. Some clones in this sample may be carry-over from other donors' samples. Sequenced material: PBMCs. The rearrangement joins TRBV25-1 to TRBJ2-7; 8 bases map to TRBD2. The CDR3 region is CASSDHSGTLYEQYF. The CDR3 DNA is TGTGCCAGCAGCGATCATAGCGGGACCCTCTACGAGCAGTACTTC.